The 6 T cell receptor beta chains presented below share a single source sample, sequenced in a study of cytomegalovirus exposure and HLA in healthy donors (dated by TCRdb to about 2017). Libraries came from the immunoSEQ multiplex PCR assay. A mixture of 60 forward primers for TCR Vbeta segments and 13 reverse primers for TCR Jbeta segments was used in the multiplex PCR. TCRdb limited this immuneACCESS table to in-frame rearrangements with V and J called. A share of clones is missing; checked studies link under half to unresolved V genes, and the rest is unexplained. Here the sample has hundreds of thousands of clones; roughly 83% occur a single time. The ten most abundant clones make up 0.71% of the sample. The specimen sequenced was PBMCs. The source of these receptors is a boy younger than 10 in good health and CMV-seronegative.

This chain joins TRBV5-1 and TRBJ2-1; 7 bases map to TRBD2. The V and J ends lost 0 bases and 8 bases, in that order; junction bases with no gene match: 11. The CDR3 is 16 amino acids. The V gene's germline CDR1 is SGHRS and CDR2 YFSETQ. The DNA for the CDR3 is TGCGCCAGCAGCTTGGGGAGTAGCGGGCATGGGGATGAGCAGTTCTTC. Protein: CASSLGSSGHGDEQFF.

The CDR3 loop is CASSVPGQGCPGELFF. As DNA, the CDR3 is TGCGCCAGCAGTGTTCCGGGACAGGGGTGCCCCGGGGAGCTGTTTTTT. This chain joins TRBV10-1 and TRBJ2-2; 10 bases are a match to TRBD1. The CDR3 loop spans 16 amino acids. Germline V lookup: CDR1 WNHNN, CDR2 SYGVQD (reference sequence). V gave up 4 bases and J gave up 6 bases; unmatched junction bases: 8.

The V call is TRBV6-1, the J call TRBJ2-6; D call uncertain. Trimming cost V 6 bases and J 4 bases, with 7 bases left between them. CDR1 MNHNS and CDR2 SASEGT come from the germline V gene. The CDR3 totals 13 residues. CDR3 in DNA: TGTGCCAGCAGAGAGAGCGGGGCCAACGTCCTGACTTTC. This encodes CASRESGANVLTF.

The CDR3 DNA is TGCAGCGGACCTCGACAGGGGGGGGCCTGGGGCTACACCTTC. Its translation is CSGPRQGGAWGYTF. This rearrangement joins TRBV29-1 to TRBJ1-2; the match to TRBD1 covers 9 bases. The germline gives CDR1 SQVTM, CDR2 ANQGSEA. The CDR3 consists of 14 residues. With V trimmed by 7 bases and J by 8 bases, 14 bases remained unmatched.

This sequence joins TRBV7-2 and TRBJ2-3; TRBD2 might be the D (5 bases). V shed 6 bases and J shed 2 bases, with 18 bases lying between them. This CDR3 region has 16 residues. The V gene's germline CDR1 is SGHTA and CDR2 FQGNSA. The CDR3 spells CASSPQDGVPTDTQYF. Written as DNA, the CDR3 is TGTGCCAGCAGTCCCCAAGACGGGGTTCCCACAGATACGCAGTATTTT.

The chain links TRBV15 to TRBJ1-5; no definite D call. CDR1 LNHNV and CDR2 YYDKDF come from the germline V gene (reference sequence). Trimming pared 5 bases from V and 3 bases from J, leaving 8 bases between. The CDR3 totals 13 residues. This CDR3 reads CATSERYNQPQHF. Written as DNA, the CDR3 is TGTGCCACCAGCGAGCGATACAATCAGCCCCAGCATTTT.